This TCR beta chain was recovered during a study of molecular identifiers for immune sequencing clone quantification. Study outcomes and limitations: Among 1 million or so naive cells, as was reported, spiked Jurkat TCR RNA from one cell was detectable. Effector cells kept over 98% of their molecules in clones above 20 RNA copies, while naive cells kept under 1% there.

CD8+CD4-CCR7+CD45RA+ sorting gave the naive CD8 T cells. With 1 base removed from V and 1 base from J, the gap between germline ends came to 10 bases. This CDR3 comprises 15 residues. Germline values: CDR1 SGHTA, CDR2 FQGNSA. This clonotype was picked up many times. Its antigen is as yet unknown. TCRdb ran MiXCR on the PCR reads and lists one entry per CDR3 protein. Among some 93,000 distinct CDR3 sequences listed, 21% were seen once. The chain joins TRBV7-2 to TRBJ2-5, with TRBD1 as a possible D gene (6 bases). This sequence originates from a human donor in good health. Some libraries in this study had Jurkat cell RNA spiked in. What was sequenced was naive CD8+ T cells from blood, with Jurkat cell RNA spiked in. As to subset: FACS-sorted CD8+CD4-CCR7+CD45RA+ naive T cells. The CDR3 here is CASSLGGGIQETQYF. CDR3 bases: TGTGCCAGCAGCTTAGGAGGGGGAATCCAAGAGACCCAGTACTTC. The variable domain in full, completed from reference TRBV7-2 and TRBJ2-5, reads GAGVSQSPSNKVTEKGKDVELRCDPISGHTALYWYRQSLGQGLEFLIYFQGNSAPDKSGLPSDRFSAERTGGSVSTLTIQRTQQEDSAVYLCASSLGGGIQETQYFGPGTRLLVL.